The subject of this entry is one TCR beta chain. This clonotype was observed at least ten times. Its antigen has not been determined. Base qualities are not recorded, but no much larger clone differs from it by a single base. This entry comes from a study of T cells in Graves' hyperthyroidism and ophthalmopathy (dated by TCRdb to between 2019 and 2020). Background for the entire study: Peripheral blood was collected at initial diagnosis, before any treatment. To identify TCR V-J signatures that set the groups apart, the researchers used a discovery cohort of about a hundred patients, made up of under 45 with Graves' ophthalmopathy and 57 with stable Graves' hyperthyroidism. An independent validation cohort of around 20 hyperthyroidism patients and approximately 16 patients who later progressed to ophthalmopathy tested prospective prediction of ophthalmopathy. The roughly 99 discovery patients were divided at random into training and test sets in a 7:3 ratio. In addition, the study compared T-cell repertoires in thyroid tissue and in blood from about 6 Graves' hyperthyroidism patients. Following sampling, methimazole starting at 30 mg daily was given to hyperthyroidism patients, and high-dose intravenous methylprednisolone was given to ophthalmopathy patients. TCR Vbeta CDR3 sequencing of fewer than 150 peripheral blood samples (approximately 44 ophthalmopathy, 75 to 85 hyperthyroidism and approximately 17 progressor patients) is reported in the paper.

Hyperthyroidism patients were aged 18 to 65 years and newly diagnosed, with disease duration of less than 2 months. Patients with uncontrolled infections, other autoimmune diseases, pregnancy or lactation were excluded. Diagnoses relied on clinical symptoms, serum thyroxine and TRAb, thyroid ultrasound and orbital computed tomography. Blood from progressor patients was collected at the time of first diagnosis with hyperthyroidism, before any ophthalmopathy symptoms had appeared. PBMCs were separated from 7.5 to 10 ml of fresh peripheral blood using Ficoll-Paque density gradient centrifugation. Patients classed as progressors first received a Graves' hyperthyroidism diagnosis and then went on to develop ophthalmopathy during follow-up. Trizol reagent was used to extract total RNA, and RNA quality was then checked on an Agilent 2100 Bioanalyzer. TCR beta CDR3 regions were amplified from RNA transcripts. The first round of RT-PCR for the TCR CDR3 was performed with the HTBI primer set and the Qiagen OneStep RT-PCR kit. Libraries were constructed in a second round of multiplex PCR, after which size selection and purification were carried out. Libraries were sequenced paired-end with 100 bp reads on an Illumina HiSeq2000. The paper's data handling went like this. SOAPnuke was used to process the raw data, throwing out any read that contained adapters or uncalled bases, had a mean Phred below 15, or lacked an exact constant-primer or identifier match. COPE v1.2.5 was used to merge the high-quality paired reads, and each unique nucleotide sequence was defined as a clonotype. MiTCR v1.1 was used to align the clonotypes against IMGT TRBV, TRBD and TRBJ reference segments. Only V-J combinations with frequency above 0.0001, covering 99% to 99.2% of repertoires, were analysed. The TCS score was defined as the ratio of F50 (clonal expansion) to E x V (chaos), calculated using BLOSUM62-based TCRdist between CDR3 peptides within each V-J. Welch's t-statistics and random forest reduced several hundred V-J features to roughly 13, which were used in a naive Bayes classifier (R e1071). TCRdb ran its own pipeline on the public reads, namely fastp trimming at Q25 and MiXCR clone calling, and kept in-frame beta chains. A single entry per CDR3 protein holds the most common genes and DNA from its merged rows. TCRdb, not the original authors, processed these V and J calls. In this sample the table shows fewer than 450,000 distinct CDR3 sequences, approximately 18% of which occur a single time. The ten top clones hold around a third of the sample.

The trim is 3 bases for V and 6 bases for J, with a gap of 5 bases between the germline ends. The CDR3 has 12 amino acids, counting the end cysteine and phenylalanine. The only DNA kept is the CDR3, 36 bases in frame from the first base. Overall results and qualifications from the work: Most expanded thyroid clonotypes (frequency above 0.001) were also found in blood, which suggests that blood repertoires may mirror thyroid immune responses. Sample size was not statistically predetermined, and blinding of investigators to group allocation was not performed. A 13 V-J signature model separated ophthalmopathy from stable hyperthyroidism, with 87.88% sensitivity and roughly 81% specificity in cross-validation and 80%/75% in testing. In validation, the model predicted progression to ophthalmopathy a median of around six months before onset, with roughly 70% sensitivity and just under 75% specificity.

Sequenced: blood. Recombination joined TRBV12-3 or TRBV12-4 with TRBJ2-2; the D gene is perhaps TRBD2, on 5 matching bases. The sequence came from a woman under 40 with Graves' hyperthyroidism that later progressed to Graves' ophthalmopathy. DNA sequence: TGTGCCAGCAGTTTTAGCGCCGGGGAGCTGTTTTTT. Translated, it reads CASSFSAGELFF.